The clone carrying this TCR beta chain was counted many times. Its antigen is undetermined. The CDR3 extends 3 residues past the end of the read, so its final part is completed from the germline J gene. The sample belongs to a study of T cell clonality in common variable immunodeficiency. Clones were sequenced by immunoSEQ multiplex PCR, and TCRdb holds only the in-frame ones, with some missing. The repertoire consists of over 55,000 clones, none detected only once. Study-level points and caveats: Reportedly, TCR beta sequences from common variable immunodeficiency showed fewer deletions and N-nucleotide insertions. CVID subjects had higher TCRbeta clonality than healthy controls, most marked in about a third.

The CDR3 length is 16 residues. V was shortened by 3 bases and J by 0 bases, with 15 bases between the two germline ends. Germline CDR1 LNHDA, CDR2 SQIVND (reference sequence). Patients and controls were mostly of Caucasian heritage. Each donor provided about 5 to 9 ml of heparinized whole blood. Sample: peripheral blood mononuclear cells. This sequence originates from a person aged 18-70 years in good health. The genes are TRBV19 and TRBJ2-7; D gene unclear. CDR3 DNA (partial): TGTGCCAGTAGTATCACGCACAGACCTAACTCCTACGAG. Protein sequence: CASSITHRPNSYE. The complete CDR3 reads CASSITHRPNSYEQYF.